This T cell receptor beta chain was sequenced for a study of neurological immune-mediated disorders. With 10-nucleotide random UMIs, 5'RACE was used to make the cDNA. TCRdb passed the 5' RACE reads through MiXCR, listing each CDR3 protein once. The table lists 25,000 to 35,000 distinct CDR3 sequences, 12% of them singletons. The study built unsorted libraries from 2 million PBMCs kept at -80 C. This CDR3 is 14 amino acids long. CDR1 is DFQATT, CDR2 SNEGSKA, per germline (reference sequence). J lost 4 bases, V lost 2 bases, and 4 bases had no gene match. Turning to this clonotype: The antigen is unknown.

Regarding the study as a whole: The greatest TCR clonal expansion occurred in HTLV-1-associated myelopathy and the least in multiple sclerosis, which fell below healthy controls. Expanded clones shared no CDR3 amino acid sequences across subjects, suggesting private repertoires in all groups.

The chain carries TRBV20-1 and TRBJ2-5; 10 bases align to TRBD2. Sequences were obtained from PBMCs. The receptor's source is a woman in her sixties or seventies in good health. The CDR3 protein is CSARNSGGRETQYF. For the CDR3, the DNA is TGCAGTGCTAGAAATAGCGGGGGGAGAGAGACCCAGTACTTC.